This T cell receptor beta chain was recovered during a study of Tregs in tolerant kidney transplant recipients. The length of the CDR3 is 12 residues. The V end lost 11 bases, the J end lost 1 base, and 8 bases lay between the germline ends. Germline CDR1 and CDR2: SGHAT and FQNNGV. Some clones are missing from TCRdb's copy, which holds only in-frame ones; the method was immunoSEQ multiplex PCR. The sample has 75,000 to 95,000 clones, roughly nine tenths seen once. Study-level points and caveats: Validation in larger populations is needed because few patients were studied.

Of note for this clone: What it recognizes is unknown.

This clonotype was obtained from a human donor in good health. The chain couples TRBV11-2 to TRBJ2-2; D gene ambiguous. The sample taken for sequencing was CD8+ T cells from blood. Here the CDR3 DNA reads TGTGCCGGGCGCGGGAACACCGGGGAGCTGTTTTTT. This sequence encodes CAGRGNTGELFF.